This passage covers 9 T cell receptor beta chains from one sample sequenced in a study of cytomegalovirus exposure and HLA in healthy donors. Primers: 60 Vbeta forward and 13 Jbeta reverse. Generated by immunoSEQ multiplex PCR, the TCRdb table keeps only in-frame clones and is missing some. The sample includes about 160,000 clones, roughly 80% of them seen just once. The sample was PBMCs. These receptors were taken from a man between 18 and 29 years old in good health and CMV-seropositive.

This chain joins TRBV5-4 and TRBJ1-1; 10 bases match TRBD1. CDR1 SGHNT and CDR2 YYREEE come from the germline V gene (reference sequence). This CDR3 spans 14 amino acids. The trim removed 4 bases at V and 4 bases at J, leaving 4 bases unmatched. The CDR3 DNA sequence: TGTGCCAGCAGCACTGACAGGGGGCGCACTGAAGCTTTCTTT. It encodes CASSTDRGRTEAFF.

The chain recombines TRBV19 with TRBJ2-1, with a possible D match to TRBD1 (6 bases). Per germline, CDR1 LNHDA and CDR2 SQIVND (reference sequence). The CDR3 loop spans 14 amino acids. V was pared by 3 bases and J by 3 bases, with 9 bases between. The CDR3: CASSIVGGYNEQFF. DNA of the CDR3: TGTGCCAGTAGTATTGTAGGGGGCTACAATGAGCAGTTCTTC.

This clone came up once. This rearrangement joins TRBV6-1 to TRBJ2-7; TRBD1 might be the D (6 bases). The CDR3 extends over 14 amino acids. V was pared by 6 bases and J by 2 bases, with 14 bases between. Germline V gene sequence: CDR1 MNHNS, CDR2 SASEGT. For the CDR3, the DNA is TGTGCCAGCAGCAGGGGTCATCAGGCCTACGAGCAGTACTTC. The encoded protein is CASSRGHQAYEQYF.

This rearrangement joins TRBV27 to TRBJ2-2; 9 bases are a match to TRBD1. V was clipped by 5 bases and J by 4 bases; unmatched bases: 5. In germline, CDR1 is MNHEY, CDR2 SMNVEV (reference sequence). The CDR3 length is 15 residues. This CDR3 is CASSATGGGTGELFF. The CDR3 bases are TGTGCCAGCAGTGCGACAGGGGGGGGCACCGGGGAGCTGTTTTTT.

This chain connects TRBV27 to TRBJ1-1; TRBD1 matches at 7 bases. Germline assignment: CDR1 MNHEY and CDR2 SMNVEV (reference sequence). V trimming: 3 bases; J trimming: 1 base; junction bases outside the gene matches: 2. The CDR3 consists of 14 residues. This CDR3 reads CASSFDRENTEAFF. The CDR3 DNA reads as TGTGCCAGCAGTTTCGACAGGGAGAACACTGAAGCTTTCTTT.

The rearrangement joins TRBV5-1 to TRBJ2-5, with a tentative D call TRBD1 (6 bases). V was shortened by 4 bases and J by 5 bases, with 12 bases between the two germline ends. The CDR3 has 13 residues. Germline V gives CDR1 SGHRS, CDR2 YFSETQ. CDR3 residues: CASSLPGAETQYF. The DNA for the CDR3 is TGCGCCAGCAGCCTACCAGGGGCCGAGACCCAGTACTTC.

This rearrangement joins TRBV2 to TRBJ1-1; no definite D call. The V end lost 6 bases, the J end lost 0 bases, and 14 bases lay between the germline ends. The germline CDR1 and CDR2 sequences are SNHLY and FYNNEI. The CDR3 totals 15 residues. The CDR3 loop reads CASSALFLVNTEAFF. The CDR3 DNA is TGTGCCAGCAGCGCGTTATTTCTGGTGAACACTGAAGCTTTCTTT.

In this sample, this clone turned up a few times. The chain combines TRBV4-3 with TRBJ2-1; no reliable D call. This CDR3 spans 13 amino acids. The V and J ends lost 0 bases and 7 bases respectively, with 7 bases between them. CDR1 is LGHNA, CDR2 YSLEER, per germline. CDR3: CASSQEWQNEQFF. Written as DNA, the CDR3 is TGCGCCAGCAGCCAAGAGTGGCAAAATGAGCAGTTCTTC.

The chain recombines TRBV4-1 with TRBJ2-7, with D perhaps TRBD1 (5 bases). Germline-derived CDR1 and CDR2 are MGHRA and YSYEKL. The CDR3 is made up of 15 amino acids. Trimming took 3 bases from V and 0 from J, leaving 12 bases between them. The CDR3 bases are TGCGCCAGCAGCCAGACAGTCTCGAGCTCCTACGAGCAGTACTTC. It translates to CASSQTVSSSYEQYF.